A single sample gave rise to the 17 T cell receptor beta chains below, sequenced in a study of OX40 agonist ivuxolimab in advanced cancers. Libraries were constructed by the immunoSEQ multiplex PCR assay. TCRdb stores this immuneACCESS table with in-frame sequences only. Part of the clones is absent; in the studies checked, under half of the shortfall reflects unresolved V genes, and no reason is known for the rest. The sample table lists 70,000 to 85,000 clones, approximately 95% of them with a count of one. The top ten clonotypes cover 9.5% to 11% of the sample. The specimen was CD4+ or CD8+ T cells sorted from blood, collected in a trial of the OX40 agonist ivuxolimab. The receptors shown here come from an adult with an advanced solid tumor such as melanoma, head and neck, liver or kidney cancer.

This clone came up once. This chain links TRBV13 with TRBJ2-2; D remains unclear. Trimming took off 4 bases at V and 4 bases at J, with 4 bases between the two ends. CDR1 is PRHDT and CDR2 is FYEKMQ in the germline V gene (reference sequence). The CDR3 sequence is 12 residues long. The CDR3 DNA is TGTGCCAGCAGCTCCCTCACCGGGGAGCTGTTTTTT. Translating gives CASSSLTGELFF.

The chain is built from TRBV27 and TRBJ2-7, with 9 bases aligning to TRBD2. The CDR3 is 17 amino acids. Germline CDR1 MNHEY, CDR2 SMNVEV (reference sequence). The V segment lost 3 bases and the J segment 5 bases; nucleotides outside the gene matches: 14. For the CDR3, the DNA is TGTGCCAGCAGTTTTTGGAAATTTAGCGGGAGTTTCCACGAGCAGTACTTC. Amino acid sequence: CASSFWKFSGSFHEQYF.

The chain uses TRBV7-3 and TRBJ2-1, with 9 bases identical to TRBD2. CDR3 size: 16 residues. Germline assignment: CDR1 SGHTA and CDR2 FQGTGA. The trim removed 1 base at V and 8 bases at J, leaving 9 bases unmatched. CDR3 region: CASSLIASGTIDEQFF. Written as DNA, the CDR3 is TGTGCCAGCAGCTTAATTGCTAGCGGGACGATCGATGAGCAGTTCTTC.

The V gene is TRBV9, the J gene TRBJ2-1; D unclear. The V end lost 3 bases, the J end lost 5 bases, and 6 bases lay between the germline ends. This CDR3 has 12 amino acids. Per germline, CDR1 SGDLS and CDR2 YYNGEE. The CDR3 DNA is TGTGCCAGCAGCGCCGCCAACAATGAGCAGTTCTTC. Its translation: CASSAANNEQFF. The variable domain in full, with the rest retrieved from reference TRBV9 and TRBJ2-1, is DSGVTQTPKHLITATGQRVTLRCSPRSGDLSVYWYQQSLDQGLQFLIQYYNGEERAKGNILERFSAQQFPDLHSELNLSSLELGDSALYFCASSAANNEQFFGPGTRLTVL.

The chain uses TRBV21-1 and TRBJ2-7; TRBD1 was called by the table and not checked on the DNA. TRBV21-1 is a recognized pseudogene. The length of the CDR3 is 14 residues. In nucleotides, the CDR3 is TGTGCCAGCAGCAAAGGACCAGGGCCGATCGAGCAGTACTTC. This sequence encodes CASSKGPGPIEQYF.

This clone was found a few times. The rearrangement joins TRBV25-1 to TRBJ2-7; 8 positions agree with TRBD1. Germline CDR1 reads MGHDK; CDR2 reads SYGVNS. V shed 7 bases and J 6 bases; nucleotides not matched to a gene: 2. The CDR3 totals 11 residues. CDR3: CASIQGVEQYF. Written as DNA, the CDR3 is TGTGCCAGCATACAGGGGGTCGAGCAGTACTTC.

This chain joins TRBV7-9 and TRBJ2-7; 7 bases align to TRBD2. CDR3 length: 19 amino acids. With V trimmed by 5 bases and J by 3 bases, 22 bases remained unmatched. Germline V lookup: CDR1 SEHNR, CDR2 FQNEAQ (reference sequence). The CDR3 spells CASSGYRPPLAASNYEQYF. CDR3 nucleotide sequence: TGTGCCAGCAGCGGTTACCGACCACCCCTAGCGGCGTCGAACTACGAGCAGTACTTC.

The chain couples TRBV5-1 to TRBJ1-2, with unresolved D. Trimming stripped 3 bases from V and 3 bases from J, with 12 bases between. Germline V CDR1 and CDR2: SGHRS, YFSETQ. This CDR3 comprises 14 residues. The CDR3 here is CASSSETVDYGYTF. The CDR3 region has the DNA TGCGCCAGCAGCTCGGAGACGGTCGACTATGGCTACACCTTC. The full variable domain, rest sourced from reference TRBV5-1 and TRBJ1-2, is KAGVTQTPRYLIKTRGQQVTLSCSPISGHRSVSWYQQTPGQGLQFLFEYFSETQRNKGNFPGRFSGRQFSNSRSEMNVSTLELGDSALYLCASSSETVDYGYTFGSGTRLTVV.

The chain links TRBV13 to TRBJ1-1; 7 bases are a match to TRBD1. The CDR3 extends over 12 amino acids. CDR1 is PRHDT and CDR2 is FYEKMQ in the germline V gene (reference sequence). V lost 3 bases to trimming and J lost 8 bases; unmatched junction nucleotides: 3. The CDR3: CASSFQTGEAFF. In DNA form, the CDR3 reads TGTGCCAGCAGCTTCCAGACAGGGGAAGCTTTCTTT. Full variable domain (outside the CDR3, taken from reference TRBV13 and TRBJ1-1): AAGVIQSPRHLIKEKRETATLKCYPIPRHDTVYWYQQGPGQDPQFLISFYEKMQSDKGSIPDRFSAQQFSDYHSELNMSSLELGDSALYFCASSFQTGEAFFGQGTRLTVV.

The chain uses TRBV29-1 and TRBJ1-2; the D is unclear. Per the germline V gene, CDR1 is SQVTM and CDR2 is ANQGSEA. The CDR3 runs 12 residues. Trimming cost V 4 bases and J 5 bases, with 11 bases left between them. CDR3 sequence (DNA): TGCAGCGTTGGGGATTTCGGGTATGGCTACACCTTC. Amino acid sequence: CSVGDFGYGYTF.

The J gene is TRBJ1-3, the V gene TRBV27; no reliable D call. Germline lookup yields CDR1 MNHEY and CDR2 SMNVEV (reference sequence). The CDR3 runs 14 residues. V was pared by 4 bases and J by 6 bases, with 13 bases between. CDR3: CASSSEVPPNTIYF. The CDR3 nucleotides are TGTGCCAGCAGTTCAGAAGTTCCCCCAAACACCATATATTTT.

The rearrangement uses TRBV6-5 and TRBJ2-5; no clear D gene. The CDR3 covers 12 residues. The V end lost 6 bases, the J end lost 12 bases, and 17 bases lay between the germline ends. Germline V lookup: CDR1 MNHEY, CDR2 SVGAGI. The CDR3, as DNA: TGTGCCAGCAGAATCGCCGGGTCCCGGGAGTACTTC. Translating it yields CASRIAGSREYF.

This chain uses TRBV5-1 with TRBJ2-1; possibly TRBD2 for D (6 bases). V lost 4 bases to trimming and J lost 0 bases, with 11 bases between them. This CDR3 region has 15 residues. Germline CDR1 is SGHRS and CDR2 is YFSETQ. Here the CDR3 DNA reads TGCGCCAGCAGCCAAATAGCGGACTCCTACAATGAGCAGTTCTTC. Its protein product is CASSQIADSYNEQFF.

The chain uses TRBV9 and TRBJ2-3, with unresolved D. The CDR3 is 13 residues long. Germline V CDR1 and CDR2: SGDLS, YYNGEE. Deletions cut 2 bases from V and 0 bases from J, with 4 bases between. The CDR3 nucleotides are TGTGCCAGCAGCGTCGGCAGCACAGATACGCAGTATTTT. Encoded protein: CASSVGSTDTQYF. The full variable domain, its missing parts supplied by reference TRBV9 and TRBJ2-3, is DSGVTQTPKHLITATGQRVTLRCSPRSGDLSVYWYQQSLDQGLQFLIQYYNGEERAKGNILERFSAQQFPDLHSELNLSSLELGDSALYFCASSVGSTDTQYFGPGTRLTVL.

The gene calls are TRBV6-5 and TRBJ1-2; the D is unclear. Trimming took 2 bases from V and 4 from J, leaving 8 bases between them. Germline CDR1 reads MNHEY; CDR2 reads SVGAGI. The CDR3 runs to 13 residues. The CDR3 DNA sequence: TGTGCCAGCAGTTACACGAGCACCTATGGCTACACCTTC. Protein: CASSYTSTYGYTF.

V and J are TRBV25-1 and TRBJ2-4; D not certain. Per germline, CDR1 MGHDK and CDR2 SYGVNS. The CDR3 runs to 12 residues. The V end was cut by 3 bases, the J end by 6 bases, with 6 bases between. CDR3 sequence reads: CASSDRGNIQYF. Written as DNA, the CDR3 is TGTGCCAGCAGTGACCGTGGAAACATTCAGTACTTC. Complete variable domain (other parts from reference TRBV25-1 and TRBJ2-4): EADIYQTPRYLVIGTGKKITLECSQTMGHDKMYWYQQDPGMELHLIHYSYGVNSTEKGDLSSESTVSRIRTEHFPLTLESARPSHTSQYLCASSDRGNIQYFGAGTRLSVL.

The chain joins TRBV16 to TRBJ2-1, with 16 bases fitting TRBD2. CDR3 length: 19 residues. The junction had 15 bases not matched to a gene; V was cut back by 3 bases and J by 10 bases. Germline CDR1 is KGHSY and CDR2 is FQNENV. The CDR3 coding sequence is TGTGCCAGCAGCCACAAGACAGGGTTGGGGACTAGCGGGAGGGCCGAGCAGTTCTTC. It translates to CASSHKTGLGTSGRAEQFF.